This T cell receptor (beta chain) stems from a study of human T cells and chemical hapten exposure. The CDR3 is 16 amino acids. The V gene end was trimmed by 4 bases and the J gene end by 7 bases; junction bases not matched to a gene: 11. Germline V gene sequence: CDR1 SGHNT, CDR2 YYREEE (reference sequence). Study-wide results and limits: Sensitizing to DPC left TCRs with a frequency above 1 in 1000 unaltered. Expanded TCRs showed more large CDR3 clusters than pre-sensitization or healthy control sets. The count of PT1 expanded TCRs correlated positively with patch test score.

A note on this clonotype: Its antigen is not identified.

Indicated time point: patch test 1, 2 weeks after DPC sensitization. Treatment reported: therapeutic diphenylcyclopropenone sensitization with weekly scalp DPC. The total RNA was obtained from whole blood that was not fractionated. Individual cDNA molecules in this library carried unique molecular identifiers. TCRdb reprocessed the RACE reads with MiXCR, giving one entry per CDR3 protein. The sample has under 40,000 distinct CDR3 sequences, around 6.4% seen once. The chain has TRBV5-4 and TRBJ1-4; 9 positions agree with TRBD1. Sequenced material: whole blood, taken in connection with sensitization to the hapten diphenylcyclopropenone (DPC). The receptor was derived from a woman aged 25 to 39 with alopecia areata. Some clones in this sample may be carry-over from other donors' samples. This CDR3 is CASSIIPGQGGEKLFF. The CDR3 bases are TGTGCCAGCAGCATCATTCCGGGACAGGGAGGTGAAAAACTGTTTTTT.